One and the same sample provided the 14 T cell receptor beta chains below, sequenced in a study of blood T cell repertoires in COVID-19. Repertoires were generated with immunoSEQ multiplex PCR, while TCRdb's copy carries only in-frame clones and drops some. The table has approximately 170,000 clones, 84% seen once. The specimen was peripheral blood. These receptors were collected from a human donor with acute or convalescent COVID-19. The donor label of this sample is uncertain.

V and J are TRBV19 and TRBJ2-6, with 8 bases identical to TRBD1. From germline, CDR1 is LNHDA and CDR2 SQIVND (reference sequence). The CDR3 runs 14 residues. With 3 bases clipped from V and 10 bases from J, the junction kept 5 bases outside the gene matches. The CDR3 protein is CASSMVDRDNVLTF. The DNA of the CDR3 is TGTGCCAGTAGTATGGTGGACAGGGATAACGTCCTGACTTTC.

The chain links TRBV7-2 to TRBJ1-1, with D perhaps matching TRBD1 (6 bases). V was trimmed by 6 bases and J by 3 bases, leaving 14 bases between them. The CDR3 is 14 residues long. Germline V gene sequence: CDR1 SGHTA, CDR2 FQGNSA. The CDR3 here is CASRRGGADTEAFF. Written as DNA, the CDR3 is TGTGCCAGCAGGCGGGGGGGGGCGGACACTGAAGCTTTCTTT.

The rearrangement uses TRBV4-2 and TRBJ2-7; 14 nucleotides line up with TRBD2. Per germline, CDR1 LGHNA and CDR2 YNFKEQ. The V gene end was trimmed by 4 bases and the J gene end by 5 bases; junction bases not matched to a gene: 4. This CDR3 has 15 residues. CDR3 region: CASSPGLAGDHEQYF. CDR3 sequence (DNA): TGTGCCAGCAGCCCGGGACTAGCGGGAGACCACGAGCAGTACTTC.

Here the CDR3 reads CASSLDRGESYGYTF. The CDR3 bases are TGTGCCAGCAGTCTGGACAGGGGTGAATCCTATGGCTACACCTTC. This chain uses TRBV5-4 with TRBJ1-2, with TRBD1 matching 9 bases. J gave up 4 bases and V 5 bases, and 9 bases lay outside the gene matches. CDR3 length: 15 amino acids. CDR1 and CDR2 (germline): SGHNT, YYREEE (reference sequence).

The gene calls are TRBV4-2 and TRBJ2-2; D remains ambiguous. V was cut by 3 bases and J by 3 bases, with 8 bases left in between. This CDR3 spans 14 amino acids. CDR1 and CDR2 from the germline V gene are LGHNA and YNFKEQ. CDR3 residues: CASSHRSDTGELFF. CDR3 in DNA: TGTGCCAGCAGCCACCGTTCCGACACCGGGGAGCTGTTTTTT.

The V gene is TRBV28, the J gene TRBJ2-7, with 14 positions matching TRBD2. This CDR3 is built from 14 residues. Germline CDR1 is MDHEN and CDR2 is SYDVKM. V lost 5 bases, J lost 11 bases, and 8 bases stayed unmatched. In nucleotides, the CDR3 is TGTGCCAGCAGTCGTGGACTAGCGGGAGGAATTGAGTACTTC. It yields the protein CASSRGLAGGIEYF.

This chain joins TRBV19 and TRBJ1-5; 7 nucleotides align to TRBD1. V lost 5 bases and J lost 2; bases outside the gene matches: 9. The CDR3 has 16 amino acids. Germline V gene lookup returns CDR1 LNHDA and CDR2 SQIVND (reference sequence). The CDR3 DNA is TGTGCCAGTAGTGTTTACGAGGGGGCGGGCAATCAGCCCCAGCATTTT. Translation gives CASSVYEGAGNQPQHF.

The chain has TRBV11-2 and TRBJ2-3, with 9 bases that match TRBD1. This CDR3 comprises 15 residues. Trimming removed 6 bases from V and 4 bases from J; junction bases left unmatched: 8. CDR1 and CDR2 (germline): SGHAT, FQNNGV. CDR3 region: CASRGQGGRADTQYF. The CDR3 DNA reads TGTGCCAGCAGGGGACAGGGAGGGAGGGCAGATACGCAGTATTTT.

The rearrangement joins TRBV19 to TRBJ2-5; 11 nucleotides match TRBD1. This CDR3 spans 16 amino acids. CDR1 and CDR2 (germline): LNHDA, SQIVND (reference sequence). The J segment lost 2 bases and the V segment lost 3 bases, leaving 5 bases of the junction unmatched. In DNA, the CDR3 is TGTGCCAGTAGTATGGGGACAGGGGGGCGACAAGAGACCCAGTACTTC. Its protein product is CASSMGTGGRQETQYF.

The chain combines TRBV29-1 with TRBJ2-7, with TRBD1 matching 7 bases. The trim removed 6 bases at V and 7 bases at J, leaving 15 bases unmatched. The CDR3 is 14 amino acids. Germline values: CDR1 SQVTM, CDR2 ANQGSEA. CDR3 loop: CSVLDRAVGKEQYF. In DNA form, the CDR3 reads TGCAGCGTGTTAGACAGGGCCGTAGGGAAGGAGCAGTACTTC.

This clone was observed a single time. The chain employs TRBV30 and TRBJ1-2; the match to TRBD1 covers 11 bases. The CDR3 has 14 amino acids. Germline values: CDR1 GTSNPN, CDR2 SVGIG (reference sequence). V was clipped by 2 bases and J by 7 bases; unmatched bases: 6. DNA for the CDR3: TGTGCCTGGAGTAAAGGACAGGGGGCTTTTGGCTACACCTTC. This codes for CAWSKGQGAFGYTF.

The chain uses TRBV2 and TRBJ1-4, with TRBD1 as a possible D gene (6 bases). V gave up 2 bases and J gave up 2 bases, with 9 bases separating them. Looked up from germline, CDR1 is SNHLY and CDR2 is FYNNEI. The CDR3 loop spans 15 amino acids. The CDR3 protein is CASSEPGATNEKLFF. CDR3 bases: TGTGCCAGCAGTGAACCAGGGGCCACTAATGAAAAACTGTTTTTT.

This chain links TRBV4-2 with TRBJ2-7; 13 positions match TRBD2. The V gene end was trimmed by 1 base and the J gene end by 0 bases; junction bases not matched to a gene: 12. CDR1 and CDR2 (germline): LGHNA, YNFKEQ. This CDR3 contains 20 residues. Here the CDR3 reads CASSQVRWTSGGRSSYEQYF. The CDR3 DNA reads as TGTGCCAGCAGCCAAGTGCGCTGGACTAGCGGGGGCCGGAGCTCCTACGAGCAGTACTTC.

This clone has just one count. V usage is TRBV7-8 and J usage is TRBJ1-1; D gene ambiguous. Germline CDR1 is SGHVS and CDR2 is FQNEAQ. The CDR3 has 13 residues. The V gene lost 4 bases and the J gene lost 1 base, with 7 bases spanning the gap. The CDR3 sequence is CASSSRGNTEAFF. In DNA, the CDR3 is TGTGCCAGCAGCTCCCGGGGGAACACTGAAGCTTTCTTT.